The TCR beta chain described here comes from a study of T-cell memory formation after mild COVID-19. Study-level information: TCR clustering was largely donor specific. Findings and caveats of the study: Clones that contracted from day 15 to 85 were balanced CD4/CD8, while later expanders leaned CD4+. In pre-infection memory, a portion of responding clones appeared, which suggested that cross-reactive memory joined.

This CDR3 is built from 11 residues. V was pared by 8 bases and J by 7 bases, with 12 bases between. From germline, CDR1 is SQVTM and CDR2 ANQGSEA. With constant-segment primers, 5'RACE yielded cDNA libraries of TCR alpha and TCR beta that carried sample barcodes and UMIs. Each CDR3 protein is one row after TCRdb ran MiXCR on the 5' RACE reads. The profile shows tens of thousands of distinct CDR3 sequences, about an eighth of them singletons. Comments on this clonotype: The antigen is unknown.

The sequenced sample was PBMCs or a T cell subset sorted from them (not recorded which). The J gene is TRBJ2-1, the V gene TRBV29-1; a weak D match, TRBD1 (5 bases). This sequence was found in an adult woman who had mild COVID-19 (a few samples of this study predate the infection). Cell type and time point are not known. CDR3 region: CSPEKGNEQFF. In DNA form, the CDR3 reads TGCAGCCCGGAGAAGGGGAATGAGCAGTTCTTC.